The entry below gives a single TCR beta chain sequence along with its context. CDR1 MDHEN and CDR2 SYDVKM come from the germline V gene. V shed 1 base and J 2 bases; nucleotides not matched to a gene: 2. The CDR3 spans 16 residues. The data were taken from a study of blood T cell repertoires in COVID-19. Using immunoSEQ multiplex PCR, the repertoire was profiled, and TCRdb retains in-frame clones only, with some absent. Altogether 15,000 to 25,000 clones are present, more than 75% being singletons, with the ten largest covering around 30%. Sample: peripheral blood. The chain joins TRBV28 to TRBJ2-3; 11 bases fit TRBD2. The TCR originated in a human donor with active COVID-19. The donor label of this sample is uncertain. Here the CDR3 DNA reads TGTGCCAGCAGTTTATTAGCGGGAGGGTCCACAGATACGCAGTATTTT. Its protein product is CASSLLAGGSTDTQYF.